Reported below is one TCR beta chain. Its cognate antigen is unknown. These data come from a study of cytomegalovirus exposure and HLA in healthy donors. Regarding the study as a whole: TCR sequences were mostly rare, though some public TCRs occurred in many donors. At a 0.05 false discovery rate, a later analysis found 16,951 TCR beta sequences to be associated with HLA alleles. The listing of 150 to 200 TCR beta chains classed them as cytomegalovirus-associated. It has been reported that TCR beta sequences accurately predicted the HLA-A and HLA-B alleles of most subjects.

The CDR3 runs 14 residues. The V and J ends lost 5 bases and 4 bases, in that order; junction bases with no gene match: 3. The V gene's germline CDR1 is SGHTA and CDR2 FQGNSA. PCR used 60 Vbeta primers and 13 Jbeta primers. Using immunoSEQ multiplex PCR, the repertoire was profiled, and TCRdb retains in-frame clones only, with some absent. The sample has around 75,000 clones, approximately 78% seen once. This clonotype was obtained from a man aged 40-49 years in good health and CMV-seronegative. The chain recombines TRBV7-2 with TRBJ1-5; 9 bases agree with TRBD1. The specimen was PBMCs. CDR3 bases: TGTGCCAGCAGCACGGGACAGGGAAATCAGCCCCAGCATTTT. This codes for CASSTGQGNQPQHF.